These 29 T cell receptor beta chains share one sample of origin, sequenced in a study of blood T cell repertoires in COVID-19. The repertoire was sequenced with immunoSEQ multiplex PCR; TCRdb's copy has only in-frame clones and lacks some. The data contain 120,000 or so clones, approximately 83% of them seen just once; the ten biggest clones take up roughly 27%. Sequenced sample: peripheral blood. These receptors came from a woman of 80 years or more with acute or convalescent COVID-19.

The CDR3 loop reads CASSQALPLVFLRNTIYF. CDR3 coding DNA: TGCGCCAGCAGCCAAGCCCTTCCCTTGGTGTTTTTACGGAACACCATATATTTT. The rearrangement links TRBV4-1 to TRBJ1-3; D not resolved. The CDR3 has 18 residues. Deletions cut 1 base from V and 7 bases from J, with 23 bases between. Per germline, CDR1 MGHRA and CDR2 YSYEKL.

This chain connects TRBV29-1 to TRBJ2-7; TRBD1 matches 10 bases. V was clipped by 4 bases and J by 5 bases; unmatched bases: 8. The CDR3 is 14 amino acids. Germline V gene lookup returns CDR1 SQVTM and CDR2 ANQGSEA. The CDR3 protein is CSVASGTGADEQYF. CDR3 DNA sequence: TGCAGCGTTGCCTCCGGGACAGGGGCAGACGAGCAGTACTTC.

The V gene is TRBV5-1, the J gene TRBJ2-3; TRBD2 might be the D (6 bases). Trimming removed 5 bases at V and 1 base at J, with 14 bases between. Germline V gene sequence: CDR1 SGHRS, CDR2 YFSETQ. There are 15 residues in the CDR3. DNA for the CDR3: TGCGCCAGCAGACCTTTAGCGGTACGCACAGATACGCAGTATTTT. It is translated as CASRPLAVRTDTQYF.

The J gene is TRBJ2-6, the V gene TRBV19, with D possibly being TRBD1 (6 bases). V shed 3 bases and J shed 0 bases, with 12 bases lying between them. The CDR3 totals 17 residues. Germline assignment: CDR1 LNHDA and CDR2 SQIVND (reference sequence). CDR3 amino acids: CASSIWSGDSGANVLTF. CDR3 coding DNA: TGTGCCAGTAGTATTTGGTCAGGGGACTCTGGGGCCAACGTCCTGACTTTC. Complete variable domain (other parts from reference TRBV19 and TRBJ2-6): DGGITQSPKYLFRKEGQNVTLSCEQNLNHDAMYWYRQDPGQGLRLIYYSQIVNDFQKGDIAEGYSVSREKKESFPLTVTSAQKNPTAFYLCASSIWSGDSGANVLTFGAGSRLTVL.

This clone was seen more than once but under ten times. The rearrangement joins TRBV7-9 to TRBJ2-2; tentatively, D is TRBD1 (6 bases). This CDR3 region has 15 residues. The germline gives CDR1 SEHNR, CDR2 FQNEAQ (reference sequence). V lost 4 bases and J 5 bases, leaving 14 bases between the germline ends. CDR3 in DNA: TGTGCCAGCAGCTCTGACAGGCGCACTACCGGGGAGCTGTTTTTT. This translates into CASSSDRRTTGELFF.

The genes are TRBV2 and TRBJ2-2, with 10 bases matching TRBD1. This CDR3 has 16 residues. Germline values: CDR1 SNHLY, CDR2 FYNNEI. V shed 4 bases and J 5 bases; nucleotides not matched to a gene: 7. CDR3 protein: CASSGRGQGETGELFF. The CDR3 nucleotides read TGTGCCAGCAGTGGAAGAGGACAGGGGGAGACCGGGGAGCTGTTTTTT.

The V gene is TRBV2, the J gene TRBJ2-2; tentatively, D is TRBD1 (8 bases). Germline V gene lookup returns CDR1 SNHLY and CDR2 FYNNEI. The CDR3 sequence is 15 residues long. V lost 4 bases and J lost 7, with 16 bases in between. This CDR3 reads CASSVGQGGDGELFF. The CDR3 DNA reads TGTGCCAGCAGTGTCGGACAGGGAGGGGACGGGGAGCTGTTTTTT.

This clone was detected only a few times. The CDR3: CATSRVGTGVYGYTF. The CDR3 bases are TGTGCCACCAGCAGAGTGGGGACAGGGGTCTATGGCTACACCTTC. The chain has TRBV15 and TRBJ1-2; TRBD1 matches 10 bases. Germline V CDR1 and CDR2: LNHNV, YYDKDF (reference sequence). The J segment lost 4 bases and the V segment lost 1 base, leaving 3 bases of the junction unmatched. The CDR3 has 15 residues.

V and J are TRBV2 and TRBJ2-1, with a tentative D call TRBD2 (5 bases). The CDR3 has 13 amino acids. Germline V gene sequence: CDR1 SNHLY, CDR2 FYNNEI. Trimming stripped 7 bases from V and 9 bases from J, with 16 bases between. CDR3 coding DNA: TGTGCCAGCACCCGGCCTGCGGCGGGTGAGCAGTTCTTC. Protein sequence: CASTRPAAGEQFF. The full variable domain, with the rest looked up from reference TRBV2 and TRBJ2-1, is EPEVTQTPSHQVTQMGQEVILRCVPISNHLYFYWYRQILGQKVEFLVSFYNNEISEKSEIFDDQFSVERPDGSNFTLKIRSTKLEDSAMYFCASTRPAAGEQFFGPGTRLTVL.

The DNA of the CDR3 is TGTGCCAGCAGTACCTTAGCGGGGGCAGATACGCAGTATTTT. Its translation is CASSTLAGADTQYF. This rearrangement joins TRBV6-5 to TRBJ2-3; 9 bases map to TRBD2. Germline lookup yields CDR1 MNHEY and CDR2 SVGAGI. V gave up 5 bases and J gave up 4 bases; unmatched junction bases: 4. The CDR3 covers 14 residues.

The CDR3 reads CAISESQNTGELFF. Here the CDR3 DNA reads TGTGCCATCAGTGAGTCACAGAACACCGGGGAGCTGTTTTTT. The chain links TRBV10-3 to TRBJ2-2; D gene unclear. CDR1 is ENHRY, CDR2 SYGVKD, per germline. The CDR3 has 14 residues. The V gene lost 0 bases and the J gene lost 1 base, with 3 bases spanning the gap.

This sequence joins TRBV28 and TRBJ1-2; D not resolved. Deletions cut 5 bases from V and 0 bases from J, with 7 bases between. The length of the CDR3 is 13 residues. The germline V gene encodes CDR1 MDHEN and CDR2 SYDVKM. DNA of the CDR3: TGTGCCAGCAGTAACGGAGCTAACTATGGCTACACCTTC. It translates to CASSNGANYGYTF.

The chain employs TRBV4-1 and TRBJ1-6; D gene unclear. The CDR3 loop spans 15 amino acids. Trimming took 0 bases from V and 10 from J, leaving 13 bases between them. CDR1 is MGHRA and CDR2 is YSYEKL in the germline V gene. In DNA form, the CDR3 reads TGCGCCAGCAGCCAAGATAGTTTGCCGGGATCACCCCTCCACTTT. Translation gives CASSQDSLPGSPLHF.

The V gene is TRBV7-9, the J gene TRBJ2-4; possible D gene TRBD1, 5 bases. The CDR3 consists of 15 residues. Germline loops: CDR1 SEHNR, CDR2 FQNEAQ (reference sequence). V lost 5 bases and J 0 bases, leaving 11 bases between the germline ends. The CDR3 DNA follows: TGTGCCAGCAGCCGAGACAGCCTAGCCAAAAACATTCAGTACTTC. Translating gives CASSRDSLAKNIQYF.

The rearrangement joins TRBV6-6 to TRBJ1-2; D gene unclear. Germline assignment: CDR1 MNHNY and CDR2 SVGAGI (reference sequence). This CDR3 is 17 amino acids long. V was cut by 7 bases and J by 3 bases, with 24 bases left in between. CDR3 coding DNA: TGTGCCAGCACTAGATCCCGCGTCCCCGACACGTACTATGGCTACACCTTC. Its protein is CASTRSRVPDTYYGYTF.

The rearrangement joins TRBV19 to TRBJ2-2, with D possibly being TRBD1 (5 bases). Per germline, CDR1 LNHDA and CDR2 SQIVND (reference sequence). The V gene lost 4 bases and the J gene lost 5 bases, with 11 bases spanning the gap. This CDR3 has 14 amino acids. CDR3 loop: CASSTPPGTGELFF. In DNA form, the CDR3 reads TGTGCCAGTAGTACCCCCCCAGGGACCGGGGAGCTGTTTTTT.

V gene TRBV5-1 combines with J gene TRBJ2-1; possible D gene TRBD2, 6 bases. There are 15 residues in the CDR3. CDR1 is SGHRS, CDR2 YFSETQ, per germline. Between the trimmed V and J ends, which lost 4 bases and 0 bases, there was a span of 11 bases. The CDR3 nucleotides read TGCGCCAGCAGCCGGGACTCGAGCTCCTACAATGAGCAGTTCTTC. Its protein product is CASSRDSSSYNEQFF.

This clone turned up a few times. This sequence joins TRBV11-1 and TRBJ1-1, with D perhaps matching TRBD1 (6 bases). V was shortened by 5 bases and J by 8 bases, with 24 bases between the two germline ends. Germline lookup yields CDR1 SGHAT and CDR2 FQDESV (reference sequence). The CDR3 is 16 residues long. CDR3 amino acids: CASSLLLGYREYEAFF. As DNA, the CDR3 is TGTGCCAGCAGCCTCCTCCTAGGGTACAGGGAGTACGAAGCTTTCTTT.

This chain links TRBV10-3 with TRBJ2-5, with 7 bases that match TRBD2. After removal of 8 bases from V and 2 bases from J, the junction contained 5 bases not matched to a gene. The CDR3 contains 13 residues. The germline V gene has CDR1 ENHRY and CDR2 SYGVKD. CDR3 region: CAIGGGPQETQYF. The CDR3 DNA reads as TGTGCCATCGGGGGGGGACCTCAAGAGACCCAGTACTTC.

In this sample, this clone turned up once. This chain connects TRBV11-2 to TRBJ2-7; TRBD2 is a possible D gene (6 bases). CDR3 size: 15 residues. CDR1 and CDR2 from the germline V gene are SGHAT and FQNNGV. The V and J ends lost 2 bases and 4 bases respectively, with 15 bases between them. CDR3 sequence (DNA): TGTGCCAGCAGCTTATCTACCCGGGGGTTTTACGAGCAGTACTTC. Residues: CASSLSTRGFYEQYF.

The chain combines TRBV9 with TRBJ1-2, with TRBD1 as a possible D gene (5 bases). The V gene's germline CDR1 is SGDLS and CDR2 YYNGEE. Trimming took off 0 bases at V and 6 bases at J, with 21 bases between the two ends. The CDR3 length is 17 residues. The CDR3 bases are TGTGCCAGCAGCGTAGCTTATGAGATCGGGACGGGGGATGGCTACACCTTC. Its protein is CASSVAYEIGTGDGYTF.

This chain connects TRBV5-1 to TRBJ2-3, with 7 bases that match TRBD2. The CDR3 covers 14 residues. V trimming: 7 bases; J trimming: 1 base; junction bases outside the gene matches: 6. The germline V gene has CDR1 SGHRS and CDR2 YFSETQ. For the CDR3, the DNA is TGCGCCAGCGGCAAGCGGGGAGGCACAGATACGCAGTATTTT. This gives the protein CASGKRGGTDTQYF.

The V call is TRBV7-9, the J call TRBJ2-4; D is possibly TRBD1 (5 bases). Trimming took 5 bases from V and 2 from J, leaving 22 bases between them. The CDR3 has 18 amino acids. From germline, CDR1 is SEHNR and CDR2 FQNEAQ (reference sequence). The CDR3 sequence is CASSAVVPRAVTKNIQYF. CDR3 bases: TGTGCCAGCAGCGCCGTAGTCCCCAGGGCGGTGACCAAAAACATTCAGTACTTC.

This clone has only a few counts. The J gene is TRBJ1-3, the V gene TRBV9; D unresolved. Deletions cut 4 bases from V and 0 bases from J, with 8 bases between. Germline V CDR1 and CDR2: SGDLS, YYNGEE. This CDR3 comprises 14 residues. CDR3: CASSSESSGNTIYF. CDR3 nucleotides: TGTGCCAGCAGCTCCGAGAGCTCTGGAAACACCATATATTTT.

The chain couples TRBV18 to TRBJ1-2, with TRBD1 as a possible D gene (6 bases). The CDR3 consists of 14 residues. The germline V gene encodes CDR1 KGHSH and CDR2 LQKENI. Trimming cost V 3 bases and J 2 bases, with 10 bases left between them. Here the CDR3 reads CASSPVQGNYGYTF. The DNA for the CDR3 is TGTGCCAGCTCACCCGTGCAGGGGAACTATGGCTACACCTTC. Using reference TRBV18 and TRBJ1-2 for the parts outside the CDR3, the full variable domain is NAGVMQNPRHLVRRRGQEARLRCSPMKGHSHVYWYRQLPEEGLKFMVYLQKENIIDESGMPKERFSAEFPKEGPSILRIQQVVRGDSAAYFCASSPVQGNYGYTFGSGTRLTVV.

Concerning this clone itself: Other DNA sequences in the sample encode the same CDR3. The chain is built from TRBV9 and TRBJ2-2; D not resolved. This CDR3 contains 13 residues. Germline assignment: CDR1 SGDLS and CDR2 YYNGEE. Between the trimmed V and J ends, which lost 2 bases and 5 bases, there was a span of 7 bases. CDR3 sequence (DNA): TGTGCCAGCAGCGTCGTCTCGACCGGGGAGCTGTTTTTT. Its protein is CASSVVSTGELFF. The variable domain in full, completed from reference TRBV9 and TRBJ2-2, reads DSGVTQTPKHLITATGQRVTLRCSPRSGDLSVYWYQQSLDQGLQFLIQYYNGEERAKGNILERFSAQQFPDLHSELNLSSLELGDSALYFCASSVVSTGELFFGEGSRLTVL.

This chain connects TRBV19 to TRBJ1-5; the match to TRBD1 covers 8 bases. V dropped 3 bases and J dropped 5; count of bases not matched to a gene: 3. The germline V gene has CDR1 LNHDA and CDR2 SQIVND (reference sequence). This CDR3 comprises 14 residues. CDR3 loop: CASSIWTGYQPQHF. CDR3 coding DNA: TGTGCCAGTAGTATCTGGACAGGGTATCAGCCCCAGCATTTT.

The chain uses TRBV28 and TRBJ1-5; a possible D gene is TRBD1 (6 bases). There are 16 residues in the CDR3. Trimming stripped 6 bases from V and 3 bases from J, with 18 bases between. The germline V gene has CDR1 MDHEN and CDR2 SYDVKM. The CDR3 bases are TGTGCCAGCAGCTCTCTTTGGTCAGGGGACAATCAGCCCCAGCATTTT. Its protein product is CASSSLWSGDNQPQHF.

V is TRBV6-5 and J is TRBJ1-6, with 7 nucleotides matching TRBD1. With V trimmed by 6 bases and J by 7 bases, 9 bases remained unmatched. CDR3 length: 15 residues. The germline V gene has CDR1 MNHEY and CDR2 SVGAGI. The CDR3 DNA is TGTGCCAGCAGCCGGGACAGCTTAAACAATTCACCCCTCCACTTT. It translates to CASSRDSLNNSPLHF.